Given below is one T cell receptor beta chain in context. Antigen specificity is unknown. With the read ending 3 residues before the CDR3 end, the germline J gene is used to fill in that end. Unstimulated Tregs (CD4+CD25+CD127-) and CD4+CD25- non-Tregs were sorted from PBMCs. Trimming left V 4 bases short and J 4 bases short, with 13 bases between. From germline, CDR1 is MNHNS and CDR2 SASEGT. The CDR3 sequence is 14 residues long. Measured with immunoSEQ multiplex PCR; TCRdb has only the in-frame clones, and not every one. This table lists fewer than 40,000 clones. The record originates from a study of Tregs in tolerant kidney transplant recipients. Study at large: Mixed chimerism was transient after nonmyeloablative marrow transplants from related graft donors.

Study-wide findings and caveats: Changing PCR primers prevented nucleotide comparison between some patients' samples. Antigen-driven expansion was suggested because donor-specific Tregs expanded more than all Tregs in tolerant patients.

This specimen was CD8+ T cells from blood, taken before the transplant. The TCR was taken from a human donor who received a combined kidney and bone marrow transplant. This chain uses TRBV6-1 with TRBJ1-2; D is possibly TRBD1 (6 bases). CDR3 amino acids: CASSGQVILYGYTF. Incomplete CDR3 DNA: TGTGCCAGCAGTGGACAGGTAATCCTCTATGGC.